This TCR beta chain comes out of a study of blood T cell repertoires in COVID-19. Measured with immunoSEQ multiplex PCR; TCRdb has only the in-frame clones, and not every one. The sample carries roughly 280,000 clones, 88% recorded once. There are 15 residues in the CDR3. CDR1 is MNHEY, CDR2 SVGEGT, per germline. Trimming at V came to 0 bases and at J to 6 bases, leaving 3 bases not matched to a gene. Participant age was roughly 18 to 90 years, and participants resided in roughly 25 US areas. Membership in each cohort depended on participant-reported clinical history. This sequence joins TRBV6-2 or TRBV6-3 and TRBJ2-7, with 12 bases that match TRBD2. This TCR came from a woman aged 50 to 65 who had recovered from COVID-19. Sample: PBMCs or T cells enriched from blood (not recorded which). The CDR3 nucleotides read TGTGCCAGCAGTTACTCATCTAGCGGGAGGGGCGAGCAGTACTTC. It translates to CASSYSSSGRGEQYF.